These 6 T cell receptor beta chains were sequenced from one sample in a study of cytomegalovirus exposure and HLA in healthy donors. The PCR made use of 60 Vbeta and 13 Jbeta primers. Method: immunoSEQ multiplex PCR; TCRdb's copy keeps in-frame clones and lacks some. The data show about 120,000 clones, with 60% to 80% seen just once and roughly 8% held by the top ten. Material: PBMCs. These receptor sequences come from a man aged 18-30 years in good health and CMV-seropositive.

The chain uses TRBV9 and TRBJ2-7; D uncertain. Between the trimmed V and J ends, which lost 0 bases and 0 bases, there was a span of 7 bases. Germline loops: CDR1 SGDLS, CDR2 YYNGEE. The CDR3 consists of 14 residues. In nucleotides, the CDR3 is TGTGCCAGCAGCGTAGATACCAGCTCCTACGAGCAGTACTTC. It yields the protein CASSVDTSSYEQYF.

The chain recombines TRBV2 with TRBJ2-1; tentative D call: TRBD2 (7 bases). Germline V gene sequence: CDR1 SNHLY, CDR2 FYNNEI. Trimming removed 2 bases at V and 10 bases at J, with 12 bases between. This CDR3 comprises 13 residues. CDR3 sequence (DNA): TGTGCCAGCAGTGAAATGGGAGGGGGGGAGCAGTTCTTC. Translation gives CASSEMGGGEQFF.

V gene TRBV29-1 combines with J gene TRBJ2-5; TRBD1 might be the D (5 bases). The germline V and J ends were trimmed by 7 bases and 3 bases, with 12 bases remaining between them. CDR1 is SQVTM, CDR2 ANQGSEA, per germline. This CDR3 spans 12 amino acids. The CDR3 sequence is CSARQSKETQYF. In DNA form, the CDR3 reads TGCAGCGCCCGACAGAGTAAAGAGACCCAGTACTTC.

The gene calls are TRBV5-1 and TRBJ2-5, with 10 bases matching TRBD1. V lost 0 bases to trimming and J lost 5 bases; unmatched junction nucleotides: 7. Germline loops: CDR1 SGHRS, CDR2 YFSETQ. CDR3 size: 16 residues. CDR3 in amino acids: CASSLETGGRYETQYF. In DNA form, the CDR3 reads TGCGCCAGCAGCTTGGAGACAGGGGGCCGGTATGAGACCCAGTACTTC.

The rearrangement links TRBV27 to TRBJ1-5; weak D call: TRBD1 (6 bases). Germline CDR1 reads MNHEY; CDR2 reads SMNVEV (reference sequence). Trimming took off 4 bases at V and 6 bases at J, with 13 bases between the two ends. This CDR3 has 14 amino acids. The CDR3, as DNA: TGTGCCAGCAGTTCGTGGGGGGGCGGTCAGCCCCAGCATTTT. Protein sequence: CASSSWGGGQPQHF.

V and J are TRBV7-2 and TRBJ1-3; D unclear. Germline CDR1 reads SGHTA; CDR2 reads FQGNSA. V was trimmed by 5 bases and J by 2 bases, leaving 13 bases between them. The CDR3 is 15 amino acids. In nucleotides, the CDR3 is TGTGCCAGCAGCCGGGATTTAATACCTGGAAACACCATATATTTT. Amino acid sequence: CASSRDLIPGNTIYF.